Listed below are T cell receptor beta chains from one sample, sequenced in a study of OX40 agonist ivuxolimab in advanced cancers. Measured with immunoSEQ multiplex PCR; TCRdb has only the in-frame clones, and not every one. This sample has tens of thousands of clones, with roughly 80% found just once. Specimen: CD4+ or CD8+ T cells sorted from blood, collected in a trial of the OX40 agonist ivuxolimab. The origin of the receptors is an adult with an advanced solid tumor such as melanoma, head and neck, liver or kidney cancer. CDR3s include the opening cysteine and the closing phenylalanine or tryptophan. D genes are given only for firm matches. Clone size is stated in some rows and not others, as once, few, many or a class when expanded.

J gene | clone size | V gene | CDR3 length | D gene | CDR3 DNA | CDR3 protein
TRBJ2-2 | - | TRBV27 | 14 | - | TGTGCCAGCAGCGGATGGTCGAACACCGGGGAGCTGTTTTTT | CASSGWSNTGELFF
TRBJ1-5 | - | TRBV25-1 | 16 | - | TGTGCCAGCAGTGATAAATACAGGGTTAGCAATCAGCCCCAGCATTTT | CASSDKYRVSNQPQHF
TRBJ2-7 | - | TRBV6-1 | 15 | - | TGTGCCAGCAGAGCACTAGGGCAGGGGGGCTACGAGCAGTACTTC | CASRALGQGGYEQYF
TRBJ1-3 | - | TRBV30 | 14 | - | TGTGCCTGGAGTGTTTCAGCCCTGGGAAACACCATATATTTT | CAWSVSALGNTIYF
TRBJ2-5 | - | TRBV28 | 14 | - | TGTGCCAGCAGCCGAGTGGGGACGAGAGAGACCCAGTACTTC | CASSRVGTRETQYF
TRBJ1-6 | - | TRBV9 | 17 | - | TGTGCCAGCAGCGTAGAGCCCAGAACCGATTATAATTCACCCCTCCACTTT | CASSVEPRTDYNSPLHF
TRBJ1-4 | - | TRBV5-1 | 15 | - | TGCGCCAGCAGCTTGGAGTCAGGTTCTAATGAAAAACTGTTTTTT | CASSLESGSNEKLFF
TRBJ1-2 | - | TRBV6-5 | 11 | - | TGTGCCACCGTCGAGGCCTATGGCTACACCTTC | CATVEAYGYTF
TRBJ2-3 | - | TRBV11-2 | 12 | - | TGTGCCAGCAGCCATCCGGGGGATACGCAGTATTTT | CASSHPGDTQYF
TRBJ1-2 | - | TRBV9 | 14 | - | TGTGCCAGCAGCGTGGGGGAGGCCTTCTATGGCTACACCTTC | CASSVGEAFYGYTF
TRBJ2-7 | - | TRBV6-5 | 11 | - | TGTGCCAGCAGAGGCACCTACGAGCAGTACTTC | CASRGTYEQYF
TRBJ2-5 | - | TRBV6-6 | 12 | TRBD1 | TGTGCCAGCAGGGACAGGGAAGAGACCCAGTACTTC | CASRDREETQYF
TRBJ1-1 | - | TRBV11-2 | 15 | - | TGTGCCAGCAGCCCACGCGATCCTATGAACACTGAAGCTTTCTTT | CASSPRDPMNTEAFF
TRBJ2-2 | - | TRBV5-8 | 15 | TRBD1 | TGTGCCAGCAGCCCACGGGACAGGCTCACCGGGGAGCTGTTTTTT | CASSPRDRLTGELFF
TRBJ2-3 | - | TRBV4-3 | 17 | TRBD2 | TGCGCCAGCAGCCAGATTAGCGGGGGCCTCAAGACAGATACGCAGTATTTT | CASSQISGGLKTDTQYF
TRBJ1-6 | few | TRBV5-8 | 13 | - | TGTGCCAGCAGCCGGCGGGAATACTCACCCCTCCACTTT | CASSRREYSPLHF
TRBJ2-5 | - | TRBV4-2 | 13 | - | TGTGCCAGCAGCCAAGATCTGTGGGAGACCCAGTACTTC | CASSQDLWETQYF
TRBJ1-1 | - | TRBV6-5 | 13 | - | TGTGCCAGCCTGGACCGGTTGTACACTGAAGCTTTCTTT | CASLDRLYTEAFF
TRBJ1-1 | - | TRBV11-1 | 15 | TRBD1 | TGTGCCAGCAGCAAAACCGGGACAGAGAACACTGAAGCTTTCTTT | CASSKTGTENTEAFF
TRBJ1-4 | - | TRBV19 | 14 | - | TGTGCCAGTAGTATCTCTGGAGGGAATGAAAAACTGTTTTTT | CASSISGGNEKLFF
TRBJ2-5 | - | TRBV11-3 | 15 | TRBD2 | TGTGCCAGCAGCTCAGGGACTACACACCAAGAGACCCAGTACTTC | CASSSGTTHQETQYF
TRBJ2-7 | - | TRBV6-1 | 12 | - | TGTGCCAGCAGGCGGCAGGGCGCCGAGCAGTACTTC | CASRRQGAEQYF
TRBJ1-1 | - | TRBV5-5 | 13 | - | TGTGCCAGCAGCTTGGGTCCGAACACTGAAGCTTTCTTT | CASSLGPNTEAFF
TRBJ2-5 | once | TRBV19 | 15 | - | TGTGCCAGTAGTATTGGTGGAGGCGACCAAGAGACCCAGTACTTC | CASSIGGGDQETQYF
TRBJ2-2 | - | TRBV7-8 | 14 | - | TGTGCCAGCAGCTTCCAGGGGAGCACCGGGGAGCTGTTTTTT | CASSFQGSTGELFF
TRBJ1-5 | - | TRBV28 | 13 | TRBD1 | TGTGCCAGCGGGACAGATAGCAATCAGCCCCAGCATTTT | CASGTDSNQPQHF
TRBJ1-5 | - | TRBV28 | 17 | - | TGTGCCAGCAGCCCCTATCCGGGTCAAAAAGGCAATCAGCCCCAGCATTTT | CASSPYPGQKGNQPQHF
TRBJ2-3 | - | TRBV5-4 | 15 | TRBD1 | TGTGCCAGCAGCGGGACAGGGGAGGTGACAGATACGCAGTATTTT | CASSGTGEVTDTQYF
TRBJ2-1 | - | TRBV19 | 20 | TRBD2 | TGTGCCAGCGACCAAGCCGGGACTAGCGGGGGTAAGGGGTCCTACAATGAGCAGTTCTTC | CASDQAGTSGGKGSYNEQFF
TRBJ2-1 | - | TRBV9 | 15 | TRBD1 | TGTGCCAGCAGCGTAGTGGGGACAGGGGGCACTGAGCAGTTCTTC | CASSVVGTGGTEQFF
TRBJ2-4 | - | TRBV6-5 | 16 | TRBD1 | TGTGCCAGCAGTTACCGCAGGGGGACAGCCAAAAACATTCAGTACTTC | CASSYRRGTAKNIQYF
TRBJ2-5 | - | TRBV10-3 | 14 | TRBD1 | TGTGCCATCAGAGAGGACAGGGCGGGAGAGACCCAGTACTTC | CAIREDRAGETQYF
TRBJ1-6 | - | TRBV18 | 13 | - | TGTGCCAGCTCACCCACTGAAAATTCACCCCTCCACTTT | CASSPTENSPLHF
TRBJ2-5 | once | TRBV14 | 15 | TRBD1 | TGTGCCAGCAGCCAGCTACAGGGGTCTGTCGAGACCCAGTACTTC | CASSQLQGSVETQYF
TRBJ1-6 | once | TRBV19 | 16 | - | TGTGCCAGTAGTCCGGGACAAGGATTTTCGAGTTCACCCCTCCACTTT | CASSPGQGFSSSPLHF
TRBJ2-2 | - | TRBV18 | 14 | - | TGTGCCAGCTCACAGGCAGGGAACACCGGGGAGCTGTTTTTT | CASSQAGNTGELFF
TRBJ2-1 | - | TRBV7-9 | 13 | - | TGTGCCAGCAGCTTAGGGGCCCTCAATGAGCAGTTCTTC | CASSLGALNEQFF